This passage covers 18 T cell receptor beta chains from one sample sequenced in a study of T cells in pancreatic ductal adenocarcinoma. TCRdb's copy holds only in-frame clones and misses some; the assay was immunoSEQ multiplex PCR. The top ten hold around 2.9% of the sample, which has about 97,000 clones, 90% to 95% seen once. Surgery without prior neoadjuvant therapy was the treatment of the selected pancreatic ductal adenocarcinoma patients. The sequenced sample consisted of PBMCs. The receptors come from a human donor with pancreatic ductal adenocarcinoma.

V and J are TRBV15 and TRBJ1-1, with D possibly being TRBD1 (5 bases). CDR1 LNHNV and CDR2 YYDKDF come from the germline V gene (reference sequence). Trimming left V 6 bases short and J 3 bases short, with 11 bases between. The CDR3 is 13 residues long. The CDR3 nucleotides are TGTGCCACCAGACTGACCAGGGACACTGAAGCTTTCTTT. It specifies CATRLTRDTEAFF. Drawing the rest from reference TRBV15 and TRBJ1-1, the complete variable domain is DAMVIQNPRYQVTQFGKPVTLSCSQTLNHNVMYWYQQKSSQAPKLLFHYYDKDFNNEADTPDNFQSRRPNTSFCFLDIRSPGLGDTAMYLCATRLTRDTEAFFGQGTRLTVV.

This clone is a singleton in its sample. CDR3 nucleotide sequence: TGTGCCAGCAGTTCCACTGGACAGGGACGCACTGAAGCTTTCTTT. Amino acids: CASSSTGQGRTEAFF. The chain joins TRBV28 to TRBJ1-1, with TRBD1 identical over 8 bases. The CDR3 covers 15 residues. V was pared by 4 bases and J by 4 bases, with 8 bases of the junction left unmatched. Germline V CDR1 and CDR2: MDHEN, SYDVKM.

The chain carries TRBV19 and TRBJ2-3; maybe TRBD2 (5 bases). Germline V CDR1 and CDR2: LNHDA, SQIVND (reference sequence). Trimming removed 3 bases at V and 1 base at J, with 20 bases between. The CDR3 sequence is 18 residues long. CDR3 sequence (DNA): TGTGCCAGTAGTATTGGCCACCGGGGTCTCGACGGCACAGATACGCAGTATTTT. This encodes CASSIGHRGLDGTDTQYF.

The chain uses TRBV5-1 and TRBJ2-1; a weak D match, TRBD1 (6 bases). V was cut by 4 bases and J by 1 base, with 12 bases left in between. Germline CDR1 SGHRS, CDR2 YFSETQ. The CDR3 has 15 amino acids. The CDR3 loop is CASSNTGPSYNEQFF. The CDR3 DNA reads TGCGCCAGCAGCAATACAGGGCCATCCTACAATGAGCAGTTCTTC.

This chain connects TRBV6-1 to TRBJ2-5; D perhaps matches TRBD2 (6 bases). Between the trimmed V and J ends, which lost 4 bases and 1 base, there was a span of 10 bases. Germline V gives CDR1 MNHNS, CDR2 SASEGT. The CDR3 extends over 14 amino acids. CDR3 residues: CASSAPGLQETQYF. The CDR3 DNA is TGTGCCAGCAGTGCCCCGGGACTCCAAGAGACCCAGTACTTC.

The genes are TRBV6-5 and TRBJ2-7; 8 bases map to TRBD2. The germline CDR1 and CDR2 sequences are MNHEY and SVGAGI. With V trimmed by 0 bases and J by 3 bases, 4 bases remained unmatched. This CDR3 has 15 amino acids. CDR3 region: CASSYSGGRIYEQYF. As DNA, the CDR3 is TGTGCCAGCAGTTACTCGGGCGGGAGGATCTACGAGCAGTACTTC.

The chain couples TRBV27 to TRBJ1-4; D uncertain. Germline V CDR1 and CDR2: MNHEY, SMNVEV (reference sequence). The CDR3 extends over 14 amino acids. Trimming cost V 0 bases and J 6 bases, with 8 bases left between them. Here the CDR3 reads CASSLSWAHEKLFF. CDR3 nucleotide sequence: TGTGCCAGCAGTTTATCCTGGGCCCATGAAAAACTGTTTTTT.

The chain is built from TRBV9 and TRBJ1-3; perhaps TRBD1 as D (5 bases). V lost 3 bases, J lost 2 bases, and 9 bases lay in between. CDR3 size: 14 residues. CDR1 and CDR2 from the germline V gene are SGDLS and YYNGEE. The CDR3 is CASSAQGTGNTIYF. The CDR3, as DNA: TGTGCCAGCAGCGCCCAGGGTACTGGAAACACCATATATTTT.

The table lists this clone with a count of one. The chain combines TRBV18 with TRBJ2-5; 12 bases map to TRBD2. Unmatched junction bases numbered 12, after V lost 6 bases and J lost 4 bases. The CDR3 is made up of 17 amino acids. Germline assignment: CDR1 KGHSH and CDR2 LQKENI. The CDR3 loop is CASSATMASGRAETQYF. In DNA form, the CDR3 reads TGTGCCAGCTCTGCAACGATGGCTAGCGGGAGGGCAGAGACCCAGTACTTC.

This chain connects TRBV28 to TRBJ1-5; 10 bases fit TRBD1. V shed 6 bases and J 6 bases; nucleotides not matched to a gene: 2. In germline, CDR1 is MDHEN, CDR2 SYDVKM. The CDR3 contains 13 residues. This CDR3 reads CASSGTGVQPQHF. The CDR3 DNA reads as TGTGCCAGCAGCGGGACAGGGGTTCAGCCCCAGCATTTT.

The genes are TRBV5-1 and TRBJ1-4, with a tentative D call TRBD1 (6 bases). The CDR3 is 15 residues long. V lost 4 bases and J lost 7, with 17 bases in between. CDR1 is SGHRS and CDR2 is YFSETQ in the germline V gene. The CDR3 region has the DNA TGCGCCAGCAGCCGGCAGGCGGGGGCGGGTGAAAAACTGTTTTTT. Residues: CASSRQAGAGEKLFF.

V usage is TRBV5-6 and J usage is TRBJ2-7; D is unresolved. Germline CDR1 and CDR2: SGHDT and YYEEEE. The length of the CDR3 is 11 residues. The V end lost 3 bases, the J end lost 3 bases, and 4 bases lay between the germline ends. CDR3: CASSSYYEQYF. Written as DNA, the CDR3 is TGTGCCAGCAGCTCCTACTACGAGCAGTACTTC.

The V call is TRBV6-1, the J call TRBJ2-1, with a tentative D call TRBD2 (6 bases). The V gene's germline CDR1 is MNHNS and CDR2 SASEGT. The V gene lost 11 bases and the J gene lost 5 bases, with 16 bases spanning the gap. The CDR3 has 13 residues. CDR3 nucleotides: TGTGCCGGGGGACTCCACGGGGACAATGAGCAGTTCTTC. Its protein product is CAGGLHGDNEQFF.

This rearrangement joins TRBV7-6 to TRBJ2-1; perhaps TRBD2 as D (5 bases). The CDR3 covers 16 residues. The germline gives CDR1 SGHVS, CDR2 FNYEAQ. The ends were cut back, 5 bases at V and 1 base at J, with 15 bases in the middle. CDR3 residues: CASSLQPWESYNEQFF. The CDR3, as DNA: TGTGCCAGCAGCCTCCAACCTTGGGAGTCCTACAATGAGCAGTTCTTC.

This clone was seen once. The V and J genes are TRBV19 and TRBJ2-1; 7 bases are shared with TRBD2. V lost 5 bases, J lost 1 base, and 5 bases stayed unmatched. The CDR3 spans 15 residues. CDR1 LNHDA and CDR2 SQIVND come from the germline V gene (reference sequence). In nucleotides, the CDR3 is TGTGCCAGTAGTGCCACTAGCGCATCCTACAATGAGCAGTTCTTC. Its translation: CASSATSASYNEQFF.

The count of this clone is one. The chain uses TRBV25-1 and TRBJ1-4; D is uncertain. CDR1 is MGHDK and CDR2 is SYGVNS in the germline V gene. Trimming left V 4 bases short and J 6 bases short, with 9 bases between. The CDR3 length is 13 residues. The CDR3, as DNA: TGTGCCAGCAGTGTACAGATCTATGAAAAACTGTTTTTT. Translation: CASSVQIYEKLFF.

The chain combines TRBV27 with TRBJ2-5; D call uncertain. Germline CDR1 reads MNHEY; CDR2 reads SMNVEV (reference sequence). V was shortened by 7 bases and J by 7 bases, with 16 bases between the two germline ends. The CDR3 has 13 residues. Here the CDR3 reads CASTSRFNGTQYF. Written as DNA, the CDR3 is TGTGCCAGCACCAGCAGGTTTAATGGGACCCAGTACTTC.

This clone appeared a few times. The V and J genes are TRBV9 and TRBJ2-3; D may be TRBD2 (6 bases). Germline V CDR1 and CDR2: SGDLS, YYNGEE. The CDR3 consists of 14 residues. The V gene lost 4 bases and the J gene lost 4 bases, with 13 bases spanning the gap. The CDR3 DNA is TGTGCCAGCAGCCACAGATCTAGCGCAGATACGCAGTATTTT. Translating it yields CASSHRSSADTQYF.